The source of this T cell receptor beta chain is a study of blood T cell repertoires in COVID-19. Study at large: Whether acute or convalescent, the COVID-19 samples came from the United States, Italy and Spain. PBMCs, B-cell-depleted T cells, or T cells were the source of the cDNA or gDNA that made up the material.

In the source study's methods: It was from reference gene primer amplification that nucleated cell counts were estimated. Some clones are missing from TCRdb's copy, which holds only in-frame ones; the method was immunoSEQ multiplex PCR. V, J and clone size derive from that table, while D and trimming were established from the DNA sequence. This table holds 200,000 to 300,000 clones, 80% to 90% found once. The CDR3 spans 15 residues. Trimming at V came to 6 bases and at J to 15 bases, leaving 14 bases not matched to a gene. Germline V CDR1 and CDR2: MNHEY, SVGAGI. This clone appeared once. This TCR derives from a woman in her forties who had recovered from COVID-19. Material for sequencing was peripheral blood. The chain joins TRBV6-5 to TRBJ1-6; 10 bases align to TRBD1. CDR3 sequence (DNA): TGTGCCAGCAGGGGGGCGGGGGACAGGGGTTTCAACCTCCACTTT. Translated: CASRGAGDRGFNLHF.